The 13 T cell receptor beta chains in this list originate from one sample, sequenced in a study of blood T cell repertoires in COVID-19. Using immunoSEQ multiplex PCR, the repertoire was profiled, and TCRdb retains in-frame clones only, with some absent. The data hold tens of thousands of clones, with about 82% observed a single time. Sequenced input: peripheral blood. These receptors all come from a woman in her fifties or sixties with acute or convalescent COVID-19.

The chain combines TRBV11-1 with TRBJ1-2; possibly TRBD1 for D (6 bases). This CDR3 spans 14 amino acids. Germline V gene data show CDR1 as SGHAT and CDR2 as FQDESV (reference sequence). V was clipped by 5 bases and J by 6 bases, with 16 bases between them. CDR3 loop: CASSARVQGHGYTF. CDR3 bases: TGTGCCAGCAGCGCAAGGGTCCAGGGGCATGGCTACACCTTC.

The chain is built from TRBV2 and TRBJ2-1, with 7 bases identical to TRBD1. The CDR3 extends over 13 amino acids. CDR1 is SNHLY, CDR2 FYNNEI, per germline. Trimming removed 6 bases from V and 5 bases from J; junction bases left unmatched: 4. The CDR3 region has the DNA TGTGCCAGCAGAAGGGGGCCCAACAATGAGCAGTTCTTC. This gives the protein CASRRGPNNEQFF.

The chain uses TRBV28 and TRBJ2-3; the D gene is possibly TRBD1 (6 bases). There are 13 residues in the CDR3. V lost 6 bases and J 2 bases, leaving 9 bases between the germline ends. CDR1 is MDHEN, CDR2 SYDVKM, per germline. The CDR3 here is CASRGGYTDTQYF. CDR3 nucleotides: TGTGCCAGCAGAGGGGGTTACACAGATACGCAGTATTTT.

In DNA, the CDR3 is TGTGCCAGTAGTTCCTCCTCAGGGTATAGCAATCAGCCCCAGCATTTT. It is translated as CASSSSSGYSNQPQHF. This chain joins TRBV19 and TRBJ1-5; a weak D match, TRBD1 (5 bases). Trimming removed 5 bases at V and 0 bases at J, with 14 bases between. CDR3 length: 16 amino acids. Germline V gene sequence: CDR1 LNHDA, CDR2 SQIVND (reference sequence).

This clone occurred a few times. The gene calls are TRBV2 and TRBJ1-6, with D uncertain. Germline-derived CDR1 and CDR2 are SNHLY and FYNNEI. The CDR3 covers 16 residues. V was trimmed by 2 bases and J by 7 bases, leaving 15 bases between them. The CDR3 bases are TGTGCCAGCAGTGAAAGGACTTCACAAGGAAATTCACCCCTCCACTTT. It translates to CASSERTSQGNSPLHF.

The rearrangement joins TRBV30 to TRBJ1-2, with TRBD1 matching over 9 bases. CDR3 length: 15 residues. V dropped 3 bases and J dropped 7; count of bases not matched to a gene: 12. Germline CDR1 GTSNPN, CDR2 SVGIG (reference sequence). The CDR3 is CAWRITGGGGSGYTF. DNA of the CDR3: TGTGCCTGGAGGATTACAGGGGGCGGCGGGAGTGGCTACACCTTC.

V usage is TRBV7-8 and J usage is TRBJ2-1; D ambiguous. This CDR3 has 14 residues. The germline V gene encodes CDR1 SGHVS and CDR2 FQNEAQ. The V gene lost 4 bases and the J gene lost 12 bases, with 19 bases spanning the gap. Here the CDR3 DNA reads TGTGCCAGCAGCTCAACAACCGTCGGCGGAGTGCAGTTCTTC. Translating it yields CASSSTTVGGVQFF.

This clone was seen only once. The rearrangement uses TRBV7-3 and TRBJ2-5; TRBD2 matches 8 bases. The V segment lost 2 bases and the J segment 4 bases; nucleotides outside the gene matches: 6. The CDR3 has 15 residues. The germline CDR1 and CDR2 sequences are SGHTA and FQGTGA. The CDR3 spells CASSLGAGAGETQYF. The CDR3 DNA sequence: TGTGCCAGCAGCTTAGGAGCGGGAGCGGGAGAGACCCAGTACTTC.

V usage is TRBV5-4 and J usage is TRBJ2-5; 15 bases fit TRBD2. V trimming: 4 bases; J trimming: 3 bases; junction bases outside the gene matches: 4. Germline loops: CDR1 SGHNT, CDR2 YYREEE (reference sequence). The CDR3 has 16 residues. In nucleotides, the CDR3 is TGTGCCAGCAGCCCCGGACTAGCGGGAGGGGAAGAGACCCAGTACTTC. Its protein product is CASSPGLAGGEETQYF.

The chain has TRBV10-2 and TRBJ1-1; 7 bases align to TRBD1. Germline CDR1 WSHSY, CDR2 SAAADI. The V and J ends lost 8 bases and 0 bases, in that order; junction bases with no gene match: 0. The CDR3 totals 12 residues. This CDR3 reads CASGTVNTEAFF. The CDR3 DNA is TGCGCCAGCGGGACAGTGAACACTGAAGCTTTCTTT.

DNA for the CDR3: TGTGCCAGCTCACCGGGGACAGGGGGCCAATTGGGCTACGAGCAGTACTTC. This codes for CASSPGTGGQLGYEQYF. The chain is built from TRBV18 and TRBJ2-7; 12 nucleotides match TRBD1. Germline loops: CDR1 KGHSH, CDR2 LQKENI. V was clipped by 3 bases and J by 3 bases; unmatched bases: 9. CDR3 size: 17 residues.

This clone appeared once. The rearrangement joins TRBV12-3 or TRBV12-4 to TRBJ2-5; D possibly corresponds to TRBD1 (6 bases). V dropped 6 bases and J dropped 5 bases, with 13 bases sitting between them. CDR3 length: 13 amino acids. This CDR3 reads CASSLDRRETQYF. CDR3 nucleotide sequence: TGTGCCAGCAGCCTCGACAGGAGGGAGACCCAGTACTTC.

V and J are TRBV5-1 and TRBJ2-7; 9 bases line up with TRBD1. The V gene end was trimmed by 3 bases and the J gene end by 6 bases; junction bases not matched to a gene: 13. The germline V gene encodes CDR1 SGHRS and CDR2 YFSETQ. This CDR3 spans 16 amino acids. CDR3: CASSSRGTGGAGEQYF. The CDR3 nucleotides read TGCGCCAGCAGCTCGAGAGGAACAGGGGGCGCGGGCGAGCAGTACTTC.